The count of the clone carrying this T cell receptor (beta chain) is one. Its antigen is still unknown. The data were obtained in a study of cytomegalovirus exposure and HLA in healthy donors. Study-level points and caveats: CMV serostatus stood as the only immune exposure information on hand. Later analysis suggested links between common viral pathogens and several top significant clusters. The study labeled 164 TCR beta chains cytomegalovirus-associated. A later analysis linked 15,000 to 20,000 TCR beta sequences to HLA alleles at 0.05 false discovery rate.

The CDR3 contains 13 residues. Deletions cut 7 bases from V and 1 base from J, with 10 bases between. PCR involved 60 Vbeta and 13 Jbeta primers. Only in-frame clones appear in the TCRdb table, and some are missing; sequencing was by immunoSEQ multiplex PCR. This table has 240,000 or so clones, about 80% appearing once. The genes are TRBV23-1 and TRBJ1-1; D remains ambiguous. TRBV23-1 is recorded as an ORF, its role being uncertain. The specimen sequenced was PBMCs. The receptor was derived from a woman aged 60-75 years in good health and CMV-seropositive. The CDR3 DNA follows: TGCGCCAGCACCCCGCCGGGGAACACTGAAGCTTTCTTT. Its protein product is CASTPPGNTEAFF.